The rows below give T cell receptor beta chains drawn from one sample of a study of regulatory T cells in long-lasting Graves disease. TCRdb redid the calling of the multiplex PCR reads with MiXCR, one entry per CDR3 protein. This table has 650,000 to 850,000 distinct CDR3 sequences, 30% appearing once. The material sequenced was peripheral blood mononuclear cells (PBMCs), taken when the disease was refractory, from a patient treated with antithyroid drugs. The receptors were gathered from a female donor with Graves disease. The CDR3 runs from the conserved cysteine through the conserved F or W. The order of the fields is D gene, J gene, clone size, V gene, CDR3 protein, CDR3 DNA. The D gene is left open where the match is weak. Clone size is given for some rows only: seen once, a few or many times, or a class if the clone is expanded.

D gene: .; J gene: TRBJ2-3; clone size: .; V gene: TRBV29-1; CDR3 protein: CSVGIRVADTQYF; CDR3 DNA: TGCAGCGTCGGAATCCGGGTTGCAGACACGCAGTATTTT
D gene: .; J gene: TRBJ1-2; clone size: many; V gene: TRBV12-3/TRBV12-4; CDR3 protein: CASNLGGGGNYGYTF; CDR3 DNA: TGTGCCAGCAACCTGGGGGGGGGAGGCAACTATGGCTACACCTTC
D gene: .; J gene: TRBJ1-2; clone size: many; V gene: TRBV2; CDR3 protein: CASSEKGGAPSGYTF; CDR3 DNA: TGTGCCAGCAGTGAGAAGGGGGGTGCGCCCTCTGGCTACACCTTC
D gene: TRBD1; J gene: TRBJ1-5; clone size: .; V gene: TRBV15; CDR3 protein: CATSRDFPGQGAGNQPQHF; CDR3 DNA: TGTGCCACCAGCAGAGACTTTCCGGGACAGGGGGCGGGCAATCAGCCCCAGCATTTT
D gene: TRBD2; J gene: TRBJ2-7; clone size: .; V gene: TRBV6-1; CDR3 protein: CASSPFTGTSGTYEQYF; CDR3 DNA: TGTGCCAGCAGCCCTTTTACCGGGACTAGCGGAACCTACGAGCAGTACTTC
D gene: TRBD1; J gene: TRBJ1-1; clone size: .; V gene: TRBV19; CDR3 protein: CASSIGTGYRNTEAFF; CDR3 DNA: TGTGCCAGTAGTATTGGGACAGGGTACAGGAACACTGAAGCTTTCTTT
D gene: TRBD2; J gene: TRBJ2-7; clone size: .; V gene: TRBV5-1; CDR3 protein: CASSLAGVASGVYEQYF; CDR3 DNA: TGCGCCAGCAGCTTGGCCGGGGTTGCTAGCGGGGTCTACGAGCAGTACTTC
D gene: TRBD1; J gene: TRBJ1-2; clone size: few; V gene: TRBV28; CDR3 protein: CASRDGQAYTF; CDR3 DNA: TGTGCCAGCAGGGACGGACAGGCCTACACCTTC
D gene: .; J gene: TRBJ2-7; clone size: .; V gene: TRBV5-1; CDR3 protein: CASSAGRGTSYEQYF; CDR3 DNA: TGCGCCAGCAGCGCGGGCCGGGGCACCTCCTACGAGCAGTACTTC
D gene: .; J gene: TRBJ2-5; clone size: .; V gene: TRBV20-1; CDR3 protein: CSAREAPGGLGEQETQYF; CDR3 DNA: TGCAGTGCTAGAGAGGCCCCCGGGGGGCTAGGGGAACAAGAGACCCAGTACTTC
D gene: .; J gene: TRBJ1-1; clone size: .; V gene: TRBV29-1; CDR3 protein: CSISQGTGEAFF; CDR3 DNA: TGCAGCATCAGTCAGGGGACGGGAGAAGCTTTCTTT
D gene: .; J gene: TRBJ1-1; clone size: .; V gene: TRBV10-3; CDR3 protein: CASQDVSGTEAFF; CDR3 DNA: TGTGCCAGCCAGGACGTAAGTGGTACTGAAGCTTTCTTT
D gene: .; J gene: TRBJ1-5; clone size: many; V gene: TRBV15; CDR3 protein: CATSRDGQQNQPQHF; CDR3 DNA: TGTGCCACCAGCAGGGACGGACAGCAGAATCAGCCCCAGCATTTT
D gene: TRBD2; J gene: TRBJ2-3; clone size: .; V gene: TRBV12-3/TRBV12-4; CDR3 protein: CASSYSGSPDTQYF; CDR3 DNA: TGTGCCAGCAGTTACAGCGGGAGCCCAGATACGCAGTATTTT
D gene: .; J gene: TRBJ1-5; clone size: once; V gene: TRBV20-1; CDR3 protein: CSARVGRLQLHQPQHF; CDR3 DNA: TGCAGTGCTAGAGTAGGTCGGCTACAGTTGCATCAGCCCCAGCATTTT
D gene: .; J gene: TRBJ1-2; clone size: .; V gene: TRBV6-1; CDR3 protein: CASSLRGDVYGYTF; CDR3 DNA: TGTGCCAGCAGCTTACGTGGGGACGTCTATGGCTACACCTTC
D gene: TRBD1; J gene: TRBJ1-2; clone size: few; V gene: TRBV3-1; CDR3 protein: CASSQDGQGGYGYTF; CDR3 DNA: TGTGCCAGCAGCCAAGATGGGCAGGGGGGATATGGCTACACCTTC
D gene: .; J gene: TRBJ1-3; clone size: few; V gene: TRBV12-3/TRBV12-4; CDR3 protein: CASSRNTIYF; CDR3 DNA: TGTGCCAGCAGTCGAAACACCATATATTTT
D gene: .; J gene: TRBJ1-2; clone size: .; V gene: TRBV30; CDR3 protein: CARSTPNYGYTF; CDR3 DNA: TGTGCCCGGAGTACCCCTAACTATGGCTACACCTTC
D gene: .; J gene: TRBJ1-3; clone size: .; V gene: TRBV5-1; CDR3 protein: CASSLGQLNSGNTIYF; CDR3 DNA: TGCGCCAGCAGCTTGGGGCAGTTAAACTCTGGAAACACCATATATTTT
D gene: TRBD1; J gene: TRBJ1-4; clone size: .; V gene: TRBV12-5; CDR3 protein: CASGLEDRRKLFF; CDR3 DNA: TGTGCTAGTGGTTTGGAGGACAGGAGAAAACTGTTTTTT
D gene: TRBD2; J gene: TRBJ2-1; clone size: .; V gene: TRBV5-1; CDR3 protein: CASSLSGGDFSYNEQFF; CDR3 DNA: TGCGCCAGCAGCTTGTCGGGGGGGGACTTCTCCTACAATGAGCAGTTCTTC
D gene: .; J gene: TRBJ2-4; clone size: few; V gene: TRBV11-2; CDR3 protein: CASSLDRVAKNIQYF; CDR3 DNA: TGTGCCAGCAGCTTAGACAGGGTAGCCAAAAACATTCAGTACTTC
D gene: .; J gene: TRBJ2-7; clone size: few; V gene: TRBV11-2; CDR3 protein: CASSLAQYEQYF; CDR3 DNA: TGTGCCAGCAGCTTAGCTCAGTACGAGCAGTACTTC
D gene: TRBD1; J gene: TRBJ1-2; clone size: .; V gene: TRBV6-1; CDR3 protein: CAISQGRANYGYTF; CDR3 DNA: TGTGCCATCTCACAGGGGAGGGCTAACTATGGCTACACCTTC
D gene: TRBD1; J gene: TRBJ2-6; clone size: .; V gene: TRBV11-2; CDR3 protein: CASSSGTGVSGANVLTF; CDR3 DNA: TGTGCCAGCAGCTCCGGGACAGGAGTCTCTGGGGCCAACGTCCTGACTTTC
D gene: TRBD1; J gene: TRBJ2-7; clone size: many; V gene: TRBV2; CDR3 protein: CASRDRGEHEQYF; CDR3 DNA: TGTGCCAGCAGGGACAGGGGGGAGCACGAGCAGTACTTC
D gene: .; J gene: TRBJ1-2; clone size: few; V gene: TRBV30; CDR3 protein: CAWSVDTGNYGYTF; CDR3 DNA: TGTGCCTGGAGTGTAGACACAGGGAACTATGGCTACACCTTC
D gene: TRBD1; J gene: TRBJ1-2; clone size: few; V gene: TRBV7-2; CDR3 protein: CASSFQDRVSGYTF; CDR3 DNA: TGTGCCAGCAGCTTCCAGGACAGGGTCTCTGGCTACACCTTC
D gene: .; J gene: TRBJ1-2; clone size: many; V gene: TRBV12-3/TRBV12-4; CDR3 protein: CASTLLQGRYHRGYTF; CDR3 DNA: TGTGCCAGCACCCTCCTACAGGGAAGGTATCACCGGGGCTACACCTTC
D gene: TRBD1; J gene: TRBJ1-6; clone size: few; V gene: TRBV28; CDR3 protein: CAAMRDSEYNSPLHF; CDR3 DNA: TGTGCCGCCATGAGGGACAGCGAATATAATTCACCCCTCCACTTT
D gene: .; J gene: TRBJ1-1; clone size: .; V gene: TRBV27; CDR3 protein: CTSSLSRQGEAFF; CDR3 DNA: TGTACCAGCAGTTTATCGCGTCAAGGTGAAGCTTTCTTT
D gene: .; J gene: TRBJ1-2; clone size: few; V gene: TRBV11-2; CDR3 protein: CASSPPRYGYTF; CDR3 DNA: TGTGCCAGCAGCCCCCCCCGGTATGGCTACACCTTC
D gene: .; J gene: TRBJ2-1; clone size: .; V gene: TRBV6-1; CDR3 protein: CASSELLAGYNEQFF; CDR3 DNA: TGTGCCAGCAGTGAATTACTAGCAGGCTACAATGAGCAGTTCTTC
D gene: TRBD1; J gene: TRBJ1-5; clone size: .; V gene: TRBV12-5; CDR3 protein: CASGLVTGDNQPQHF; CDR3 DNA: TGTGCTAGTGGTTTGGTGACAGGGGACAATCAGCCCCAGCATTTT
D gene: TRBD1; J gene: TRBJ1-5; clone size: .; V gene: TRBV28; CDR3 protein: CASSFFRTGGNQPQHF; CDR3 DNA: TGTGCCAGCAGTTTTTTTCGGACAGGGGGCAATCAGCCCCAGCATTTT
D gene: TRBD1; J gene: TRBJ1-4; clone size: many; V gene: TRBV2; CDR3 protein: CASSRQGYANEKLFF; CDR3 DNA: TGTGCCAGCAGTAGACAGGGGTACGCTAATGAAAAACTGTTTTTT
D gene: .; J gene: TRBJ1-3; clone size: .; V gene: TRBV15; CDR3 protein: CATSRDRGFGNTIYF; CDR3 DNA: TGTGCCACCAGCAGAGATCGGGGATTTGGAAACACCATATATTTT
D gene: .; J gene: TRBJ2-5; clone size: few; V gene: TRBV13; CDR3 protein: CASSLGGRRWMETQYF; CDR3 DNA: TGTGCCAGCAGCTTAGGTGGGAGACGTTGGATGGAGACCCAGTACTTC
D gene: .; J gene: TRBJ1-2; clone size: few; V gene: TRBV27; CDR3 protein: CASSPWAGTRGLYGYTF; CDR3 DNA: TGTGCCAGCAGTCCCTGGGCCGGGACCCGGGGATTATATGGCTACACCTTC
D gene: .; J gene: TRBJ1-5; clone size: .; V gene: TRBV11-1; CDR3 protein: CASSLTQQGNQPQHF; CDR3 DNA: TGTGCCAGCAGCTTGACTCAACAGGGTAATCAGCCCCAGCATTTT
D gene: TRBD1; J gene: TRBJ1-4; clone size: .; V gene: TRBV6-1; CDR3 protein: CASKGGQINEKLFF; CDR3 DNA: TGTGCCAGCAAGGGGGGACAGATTAATGAAAAACTGTTTTTT
D gene: .; J gene: TRBJ2-7; clone size: .; V gene: TRBV15; CDR3 protein: CATSRDRGTAYEQYF; CDR3 DNA: TGTGCCACCAGCAGAGATCGCGGGACCGCCTACGAGCAGTACTTC
D gene: TRBD1; J gene: TRBJ2-1; clone size: .; V gene: TRBV12-3/TRBV12-4; CDR3 protein: CASRPGTVNEQFF; CDR3 DNA: TGTGCCAGCAGGCCCGGGACAGTCAATGAGCAGTTCTTC
D gene: .; J gene: TRBJ1-1; clone size: .; V gene: TRBV29-1; CDR3 protein: CSVDATKNTEAFF; CDR3 DNA: TGCAGCGTTGATGCGACAAAAAACACTGAAGCTTTCTTT
D gene: .; J gene: TRBJ2-7; clone size: few; V gene: TRBV3-1; CDR3 protein: CASSVGTPYEQYF; CDR3 DNA: TGTGCCAGCTCAGTCGGGACGCCCTACGAGCAGTACTTC
D gene: .; J gene: TRBJ1-1; clone size: many; V gene: TRBV5-4; CDR3 protein: CASRPDIAYTEAFF; CDR3 DNA: TGTGCCAGCAGGCCGGACATAGCGTACACTGAAGCTTTCTTT
D gene: TRBD1; J gene: TRBJ2-4; clone size: few; V gene: TRBV12-5; CDR3 protein: CASGWGQGKGDIQYF; CDR3 DNA: TGTGCTAGTGGTTGGGGACAGGGTAAGGGGGACATTCAGTACTTC
D gene: TRBD1; J gene: TRBJ2-4; clone size: .; V gene: TRBV20-1; CDR3 protein: CSAGHRDRDKITKNIQYF; CDR3 DNA: TGCAGTGCTGGACACCGGGACAGGGACAAAATAACCAAAAACATTCAGTACTTC
D gene: .; J gene: TRBJ2-2; clone size: few; V gene: TRBV3-1; CDR3 protein: CASSLRGGSGELFF; CDR3 DNA: TGTGCCAGCAGCCTTCGCGGAGGGTCCGGGGAGCTGTTTTTT